This record looks at one T cell receptor (beta chain) sequence and its context. Original data processing: Scientists estimated how many nucleated cells there were by amplifying reference gene primers. Using immunoSEQ multiplex PCR, the repertoire was profiled, and TCRdb retains in-frame clones only, with some absent. Clonal size and the V and J genes are those of that table, whereas D and trimming came from the DNA. The repertoire holds a few hundred thousand clones, roughly 77% seen once, with around 3.4% in the top ten. The data were obtained in a study of blood T cell repertoires in COVID-19. As for the study in general: Researchers got acute and convalescent COVID-19 samples from the United States, Italy and Spain. In each case, the material was cDNA or gDNA derived from T cells, B-cell-depleted T cells, or PBMCs.

Germline V CDR1 and CDR2: MDHEN, SYDVKM. This CDR3 spans 13 amino acids. V was trimmed by 2 bases and J by 6 bases, leaving 8 bases between them. J is TRBJ2-1 and V is TRBV28; D is unclear. This sequence originates from a woman over 75 with acute or convalescent COVID-19. The sequenced sample consisted of peripheral blood. The CDR3 DNA is TGTGCCAGCAGTTTAGGGCCAACCAATGAGCAGTTCTTC. This encodes CASSLGPTNEQFF.